A selection of T cell receptor beta chains follows, all from one sample in a study of Graves' ophthalmopathy and Graves' hyperthyroidism. TCRdb independently ran MiXCR on the multiplex PCR reads; one entry per CDR3 protein. The data show around 400,000 distinct CDR3 sequences, around 18% seen once. Sequenced sample: peripheral blood. Every receptor here comes from a woman aged 18-29 years with Graves' ophthalmopathy. CDR3s include the opening cysteine and the closing phenylalanine or tryptophan. D genes are given only for firm matches. Size tells how often a clone was seen (once, few, many) or the class of an expanded clone, and some rows leave it out.

d_gene,abundance,j_gene,v_gene,CDR3nt,CDR3aa
NA,many,TRBJ2-2,TRBV30,TGTGCCTGGAGCCCGATCACCGGGGAGCTGTTTTTT,CAWSPITGELFF
TRBD1,many,TRBJ1-6,TRBV2,TGTGCCAGCACCGGTTGGGACAGGGATTCACCCCTCCACTTT,CASTGWDRDSPLHF
NA,many,TRBJ1-1,TRBV7-3,TGTGCCAGCAGCTTAAGCCCCTCCACTGAAGCTTTCTTT,CASSLSPSTEAFF
TRBD1,few,TRBJ1-5,TRBV5-1,TGCGCCAGCAGCCCGGGCCCTGGGACAGATAATCAGCCCCAGCATTTT,CASSPGPGTDNQPQHF
TRBD1,many,TRBJ2-7,TRBV30,TGTGCCTGGAGTGTGACAGGGACCTACGAGCAGTACTTC,CAWSVTGTYEQYF
NA,many,TRBJ1-5,TRBV30,TGTGCCTGGAGTCCTCAAGATAGCAATCAGCCCCAGCATTTT,CAWSPQDSNQPQHF
NA,many,TRBJ1-3,TRBV7-2,TGTGCCAGCAGCTTAGCGAGCGGAGCCTCTGGAAACACCATATATTTT,CASSLASGASGNTIYF
NA,many,TRBJ2-2,TRBV28,TGTGCCAGCAGGGGGGACGGGAACACCGGGGAGCTGTTTTTT,CASRGDGNTGELFF
NA,NA,TRBJ1-2,TRBV20-1,TGCAGTGCCGCGGCTAACTATGGCTACACCTTC,CSAAANYGYTF
NA,many,TRBJ1-2,TRBV7-2,TGTGCCAGCAGCTTGTCTCGTGGCTACACCTTC,CASSLSRGYTF
NA,NA,TRBJ2-5,TRBV2,TGTGCCAGCAGTGATTCTCGGGCGACCCAGTACTTC,CASSDSRATQYF
NA,many,TRBJ1-1,TRBV12-3/TRBV12-4,TGTGCCAGCAGCCCCCCTTACAGGGTGAACACTGAAGCTTTCTTT,CASSPPYRVNTEAFF
TRBD1,many,TRBJ2-5,TRBV12-5,TGTGCTAGTGGTCCGACAGGGGCTTTGGAGACCCAGTACTTC,CASGPTGALETQYF
TRBD2,once,TRBJ2-5,TRBV28,TGTGCCAGCAGGCCGACGGGGACTAGCGGGAGGGCCAGAAAGACCCAGTACTTC,CASRPTGTSGRARKTQYF
TRBD1,many,TRBJ1-2,TRBV6-2/TRBV6-3,TGTGCCAGCAGTTACGCCGACAGGGGCGAGGACTATAGCTACACCTTC,CASSYADRGEDYSYTF
NA,many,TRBJ2-5,TRBV20-1,TGCAGTGCCCACCTGGAGACCCAGTACTTC,CSAHLETQYF
TRBD2,many,TRBJ2-7,TRBV7-2,TGTGCCAGCAGAGTGGGGGGGGGGACCTACGAGCAGTACTTC,CASRVGGGTYEQYF
TRBD1,many,TRBJ2-2,TRBV20-1,TGCAGTGCTACCCCAGGGGGCCTCACCACCGGGGAGCTGTTTTTT,CSATPGGLTTGELFF
TRBD2,many,TRBJ2-5,TRBV27,TGTGCCAGCAGCACCCTTTCACTAGCGGGGCAACAAGAGACCCAGTACTTC,CASSTLSLAGQQETQYF
TRBD2,many,TRBJ2-5,TRBV7-9,TGTGCCAGCAGCCCTTTTGGGGGGGTCTTGCAGACCCAGTACTTC,CASSPFGGVLQTQYF
NA,many,TRBJ2-7,TRBV7-8,TGTGCCAGCAGCTTAACAGTAGACGCAACCTACGAGCAGTACTTC,CASSLTVDATYEQYF
NA,many,TRBJ1-5,TRBV12-3/TRBV12-4,TGTGCCAGCAGTTTAAGGGCCGTAGGGGTTTCGGGCAATCAGCCCCAGCATTTT,CASSLRAVGVSGNQPQHF
NA,many,TRBJ2-2,TRBV29-1,TGCAGCGTTGAGGGACGGGAGACCGGGGAGCTGTTTTTT,CSVEGRETGELFF
NA,NA,TRBJ1-5,TRBV12-3/TRBV12-4,TGTGCCAGCAGTTTAGTTGCGACACGAGCGCTGCCCCAGCATTTT,CASSLVATRALPQHF
NA,many,TRBJ2-5,TRBV15,TGTGCCACCAGCCCCCGGCGGGGCCAAGAGACCCAGTACTTC,CATSPRRGQETQYF
TRBD1,many,TRBJ1-1,TRBV12-3/TRBV12-4,TGTGCCAGCAGCACCTCTTTGCTCAGGGGGCCGTATGGCACTGAAGCTTTCTTT,CASSTSLLRGPYGTEAFF
NA,many,TRBJ1-1,TRBV20-1,TGCAGTGTACAGAGGTTACGGAGGAACACTGAAGCTTTCTTT,CSVQRLRRNTEAFF
TRBD1,NA,TRBJ1-2,TRBV28,TGTGCCACCAGAGTCGCAGGGGGCATCTATGGCTACACCTTC,CATRVAGGIYGYTF
NA,NA,TRBJ1-1,TRBV20-1,TGCAGTGCTAGACTTGCAGGGGCGAACACTGAAGCTTTCTTT,CSARLAGANTEAFF
NA,NA,TRBJ2-5,TRBV30,TGTGCCTGGACAGGGGTAGAGCAAGAGACCCAGTACTTC,CAWTGVEQETQYF
NA,NA,TRBJ2-5,TRBV7-8,TGTGCCAGCAGCTTAGTTTACGGGGACATAGACCAAGAGACCCAGTACTTC,CASSLVYGDIDQETQYF
NA,many,TRBJ2-7,TRBV20-1,TGCAGTGCCGGTCCGGACAAACTCGGACTCTACGAGCAGTACTTC,CSAGPDKLGLYEQYF
NA,many,TRBJ1-1,TRBV6-1,TGTGCCAGCAGTGAACATGGAAAGGCTGAAGCTTTCTTT,CASSEHGKAEAFF
NA,many,TRBJ1-1,TRBV20-1,TGCAGTGCGGAGACTCCCCGGGGGAACACTGAAGCTTTCTTT,CSAETPRGNTEAFF
NA,many,TRBJ1-2,TRBV7-9,TGTGCCAGCAGCTTAGCGGCAGCCACCAACTATGGCTACACCTTC,CASSLAAATNYGYTF
TRBD1,many,TRBJ1-1,TRBV12-3/TRBV12-4,TGTGCCAGCAGTCCTCAGGGGGCCCCTTTCTTGAACACTGAAGCTTTCTTT,CASSPQGAPFLNTEAFF